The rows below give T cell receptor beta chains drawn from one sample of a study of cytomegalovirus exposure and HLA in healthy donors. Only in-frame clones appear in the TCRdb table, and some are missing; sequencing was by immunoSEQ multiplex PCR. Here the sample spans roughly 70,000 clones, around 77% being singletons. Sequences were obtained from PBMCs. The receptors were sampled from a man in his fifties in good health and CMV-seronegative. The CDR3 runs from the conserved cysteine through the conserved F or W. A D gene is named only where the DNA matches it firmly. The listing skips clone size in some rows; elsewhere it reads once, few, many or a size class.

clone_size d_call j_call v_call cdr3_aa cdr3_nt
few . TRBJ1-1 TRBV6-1 CASSVGIDRRAFF TGTGCCAGCTCCGTAGGGATTGACAGGCGAGCTTTCTTT
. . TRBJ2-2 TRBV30 CAWSWSYTGELFF TGTGCCTGGAGCTGGAGTTACACCGGGGAGCTGTTTTTT
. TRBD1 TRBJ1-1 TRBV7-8 CASSPDRAFGTEAFF TGTGCCAGCAGCCCCGACAGGGCCTTTGGCACTGAAGCTTTCTTT
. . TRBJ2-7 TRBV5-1 CASSRDIPTIYERYF TGCGCCAGCAGCCGAGACATCCCGACTATCTACGAGCGGTACTTC
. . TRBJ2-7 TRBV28 CASSAGFYEQYF TGTGCCAGTTCCGCGGGATTCTACGAGCAGTACTTC
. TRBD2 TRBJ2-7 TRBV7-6 CASSSGTSVFYEQYF TGTGCCAGCAGCTCAGGGACTAGCGTTTTCTACGAGCAGTACTTC
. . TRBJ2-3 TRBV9 CASSAVRPTDTQYF TGTGCCAGCAGCGCGGTGCGCCCCACAGATACGCAGTATTTT
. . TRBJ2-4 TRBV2 CASSDLESLAKNIQYF TGTGCCAGCAGTGACCTGGAGTCTCTAGCCAAAAACATTCAGTACTTC
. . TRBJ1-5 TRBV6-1 CASSEPPGPSNQPQHF TGTGCCAGCAGTGAACCCCCCGGTCCTAGCAATCAGCCCCAGCATTTT
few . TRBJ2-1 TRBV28 CASSLQGPTDDEQFF TGTGCCAGCAGTTTGCAGGGGCCTACAGACGATGAGCAGTTCTTC
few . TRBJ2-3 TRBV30 CAWSQEDRSTDTQYF TGTGCCTGGAGTCAAGAGGACAGAAGCACAGATACGCAGTATTTT
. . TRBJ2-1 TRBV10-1 CASSVAGRWNEQFF TGCGCCAGCAGTGTGGCGGGAAGGTGGAATGAGCAGTTCTTC
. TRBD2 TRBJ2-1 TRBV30 CAWRPRGSINEQFF TGTGCCTGGAGGCCCCGCGGGAGTATTAATGAGCAGTTCTTC
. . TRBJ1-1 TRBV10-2 CASSDLRTVEAFF TGCGCCAGCAGTGACCTCCGGACAGTTGAAGCTTTCTTT
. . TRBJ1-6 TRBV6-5 CASRLVQGSSPLHF TGTGCCAGCAGACTTGTACAGGGTAGTTCACCCCTCCACTTT
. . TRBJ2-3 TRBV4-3 CASSQDQGVGDTQYF TGCGCCAGCAGCCAAGATCAAGGGGTTGGCGATACGCAGTATTTT
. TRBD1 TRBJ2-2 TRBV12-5 CASGLTGSTGELFF TGTGCTAGTGGTCTGACAGGGTCGACCGGGGAGCTGTTTTTT
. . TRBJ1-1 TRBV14 CASSQRALMNTEAFF TGTGCCAGCAGCCAGAGGGCCCTGATGAACACTGAAGCTTTCTTT
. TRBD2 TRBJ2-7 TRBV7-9 CASSLLAGEQYF TGTGCCAGCAGCTTACTAGCGGGAGAGCAGTACTTC
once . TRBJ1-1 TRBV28 CASTPDLLNTEAFF TGTGCCAGCACGCCCGACTTACTCAACACTGAAGCTTTCTTT
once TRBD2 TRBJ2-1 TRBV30 CAWSLAGGRNEQFF TGTGCCTGGAGTCTAGCGGGGGGACGGAATGAGCAGTTCTTC
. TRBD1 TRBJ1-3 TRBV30 CALEDRGNTIYF TGTGCCCTAGAGGACAGGGGAAACACCATATATTTT
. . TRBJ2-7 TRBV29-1 CSVSAGTYEQYF TGCAGCGTCTCGGCAGGGACCTACGAGCAGTACTTC
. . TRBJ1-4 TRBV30 CASDGGALGEKLFF TGTGCTTCCGATGGGGGGGCTTTAGGTGAAAAACTGTTTTTT
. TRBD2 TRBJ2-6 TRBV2 CASSRGLAGGSGANVLTF TGTGCCAGCAGTAGAGGACTAGCGGGAGGATCAGGGGCCAACGTCCTGACTTTC
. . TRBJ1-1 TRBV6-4 CASIFRDFGAFF TGTGCCAGCATTTTTAGAGATTTTGGAGCTTTCTTT
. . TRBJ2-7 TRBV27 CASSFGQNSYEQYF TGTGCCAGCAGTTTCGGACAGAACTCCTACGAGCAGTACTTC
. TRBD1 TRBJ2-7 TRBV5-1 CASSRLGTGVHEQYF TGCGCCAGCAGCCGGCTGGGGACAGGCGTCCACGAGCAGTACTTC
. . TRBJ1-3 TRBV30 CAWSVPGNLGNTIYF TGTGCCTGGAGTGTACCGGGAAATCTAGGAAACACCATATATTTT
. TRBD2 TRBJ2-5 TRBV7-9 CASSLSGLGSETQYF TGTGCCAGCAGCTTATCAGGACTAGGTTCCGAGACCCAGTACTTC
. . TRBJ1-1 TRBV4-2 CASSQVPGELMNTEAFF TGTGCCAGCAGCCAAGTGCCAGGGGAATTAATGAACACTGAAGCTTTCTTT
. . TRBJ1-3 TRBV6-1 CASSQTSGNTIYF TGTGCCAGCAGTCAGACTTCTGGAAACACCATATATTTT
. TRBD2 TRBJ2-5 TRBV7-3 CASSLAGGKVQETQYF TGTGCCAGCAGCTTAGCGGGGGGGAAGGTCCAAGAGACCCAGTACTTC
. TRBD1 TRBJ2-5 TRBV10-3 CAISVGQKEETQYF TGTGCCATCAGTGTGGGACAGAAAGAAGAGACCCAGTACTTC
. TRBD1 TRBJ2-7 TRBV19 CASSVRQGSYEQYF TGTGCCAGTAGTGTCCGACAGGGAAGCTACGAGCAGTACTTC
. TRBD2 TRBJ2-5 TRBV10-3 CAAGGHGETQYF TGTGCCGCGGGAGGGCACGGGGAGACCCAGTACTTC
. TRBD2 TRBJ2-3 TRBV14 CASSQVGLLAGPGDTQYF TGTGCCAGCAGCCAAGTCGGTCTCCTAGCGGGGCCGGGGGATACGCAGTATTTT
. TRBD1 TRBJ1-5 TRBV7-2 CASSLSGTGGQPQHF TGTGCCAGCAGCTTATCCGGGACAGGGGGTCAGCCCCAGCATTTT
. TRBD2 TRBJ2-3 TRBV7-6 CASSLAPGLVTDTQYF TGTGCCAGCAGCCTAGCTCCGGGACTAGTCACAGATACGCAGTATTTT
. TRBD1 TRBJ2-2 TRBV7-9 CASSDTTGTGSRELFF TGTGCCAGCAGCGATACAACCGGGACAGGGAGTAGGGAGCTGTTTTTT
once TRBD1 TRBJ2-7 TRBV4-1 CASSQPGQGFYEQYF TGCGCCAGCAGCCAACCCGGACAGGGGTTCTACGAGCAGTACTTC
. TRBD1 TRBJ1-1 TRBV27 CASSLIRQGARKGEAFF TGTGCCAGCAGTTTAATTCGACAGGGGGCGAGAAAGGGTGAAGCTTTCTTT
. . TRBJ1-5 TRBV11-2 CASSLGHSNQPQHF TGTGCCAGCAGCCTTGGACATAGCAATCAGCCCCAGCATTTT
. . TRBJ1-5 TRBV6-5 CAAGLGPGNQPQHF TGTGCAGCGGGTTTGGGGCCGGGCAATCAGCCCCAGCATTTT
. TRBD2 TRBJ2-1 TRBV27 CAAHASGGYNEQFF TGTGCCGCCCATGCTAGCGGGGGCTACAATGAGCAGTTCTTC
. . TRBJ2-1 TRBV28 CASRRDSHNEQFF TGTGCCAGCAGACGGGACTCACACAATGAGCAGTTCTTC
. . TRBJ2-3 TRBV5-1 CASSLPGDTQYF TGCGCCAGCAGCTTACCGGGGGATACGCAGTATTTT
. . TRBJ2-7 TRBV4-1 CASSHLAVSYEQYF TGCGCCAGCAGCCACTTGGCTGTCTCCTACGAGCAGTACTTC
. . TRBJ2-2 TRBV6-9 CASSYPVAGELFF TGTGCCAGCAGTTATCCGGTTGCCGGGGAGCTGTTTTTT
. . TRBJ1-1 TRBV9 CASSVEVRTEAFF TGTGCCAGCAGCGTAGAGGTGAGGACTGAAGCTTTCTTT
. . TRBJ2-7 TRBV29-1 CSVVLSYEQYF TGCAGCGTTGTCCTCTCCTACGAGCAGTACTTC
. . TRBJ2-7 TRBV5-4 CASSLRLAREQYF TGTGCCAGCAGCTTGAGGCTAGCTCGCGAGCAGTACTTC
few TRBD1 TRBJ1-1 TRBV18 CASSQGQGPNTEAFF TGTGCCAGCTCCCAGGGACAGGGGCCGAACACTGAAGCTTTCTTT
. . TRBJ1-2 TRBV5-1 CASSQGMGGYGYTF TGCGCCAGCAGCCAGGGAATGGGCGGCTATGGCTACACCTTC